Below, one T cell receptor beta chain is given with its context. Its antigen is still unknown. Germline-derived CDR1 and CDR2 are ENHRY and SYGVKD. V lost 8 bases and J 2 bases, leaving 13 bases between the germline ends. The CDR3 runs 14 residues. The sample originates from a study of graft-versus-host responses after intestinal transplantation. About the research overall: Following induction with anti-thymocyte globulin, all recipients were given tacrolimus and steroids for two to three years.

The assay was immunoSEQ multiplex PCR, and TCRdb's table has in-frame clones only and misses some. The sample yields 98,000 or so clones, approximately 84% seen once. Study observations and caveats: Allograft clonal ratios (graft-versus-host to host-versus-graft) were high in patients who had graft-donor T cell macrochimerism.

The source material was unstimulated CD4+ T cells sorted from spleen or lymph node cells, sampled before intestinal transplant. The TCR originated in a human donor who received an intestinal transplant. This chain uses TRBV10-3 with TRBJ1-3; D uncertain. The CDR3 loop reads CAIAAGSTGNTIYF. The DNA for the CDR3 is TGTGCCATCGCCGCAGGTTCTACTGGAAACACCATATATTTT.